This record looks at one TCR beta chain sequence and its context. Its antigen specificity is not known. The record has no base qualities; no much larger clone is one base away. The CDR3 contains 16 residues, cysteine and phenylalanine counted. The DNA shown is the 48-base CDR3, in frame from base 1. CDR1 MDHEN and CDR2 SYDVKM are derived from the germline V gene. V drops 5 bases and J drops 7 bases, leaving 21 bases in between. Patients with a history of autoimmune disease or receiving systemic immunosuppression were excluded from the trial. Peripheral blood for TCR sequencing was drawn from every dose cohort at baseline, at cycle 4 day 1 and at cycle 7 day 1. The samples were taken from a phase I, first-in-human, multicenter, open-label dose-escalation trial of ivuxolimab. Adults with locally advanced or metastatic head and neck squamous cell, hepatocellular, melanoma or renal cell carcinoma were enrolled in the trial. CD4+ and CD8+ T cells were sorted separately from peripheral blood before TCR sequencing.

The data derive from a study of OX40 agonist ivuxolimab in advanced cancers. A note on the overall study: Ivuxolimab was a fully human IgG2 agonistic monoclonal antibody targeting the costimulatory receptor OX40 (CD134). Of the 50 or so patients in dose escalation, 19 had hepatocellular carcinoma, around 15 had melanoma, 9 had renal cell carcinoma and 9 had head and neck cancer. Intravenous ivuxolimab was administered to patients every 2 weeks at six dose levels: 0.01, 0.1, 0.3, 1.5, 3 and 10 mg/kg. The monotherapy dose-escalation portion (N of about 50 patients) of the phase I ivuxolimab trial is reported in the paper. Prior anti-PD-1, anti-PD-L1 or anti-CTLA-4 therapy was permitted, and checkpoint inhibitors had been received by about 37% of dose-escalation patients. The purpose of peripheral TCRbeta sequencing was to test whether ivuxolimab changed TCR sequence diversity and led to clonal T-cell expansion. Partial responses occurred in three dose-escalation patients, of whom one had hepatocellular carcinoma and two had cutaneous melanoma. A male proportion of 70% to 90% and a mean age of about 60 years, ranging from about 20 to 80, were recorded for the dose-escalation cohort.

For sequencing of the TCRbeta CDR3 region, genomic DNA was extracted from the sorted cells. The immunoSEQ Assay was used for sequencing of TCRbeta CDR3 regions. TCRdb's version of the immuneACCESS table is confined to in-frame rearrangements and falls short of the full clone set. An unresolved V gene accounts for under half of the shortfall where checked; the remainder is of unknown origin. This sample holds 45,000 to 70,000 clones; 75% to 90% were observed only once. Over 1.1% of the sample is in the top ten clones. Overall study results and their limits: Clonal expansion of both CD4+ and CD8+ blood T cells was observed from baseline to week 6 at doses 0.1 to 3.0 mg/kg. Low levels of normalized T-cell clonal expansion were also shown by some nonresponding patients. In partial responders in the 0.1-3.0 mg/kg groups, normalized peripheral clonal expansion was found to be among the lowest, especially among CD8+ T cells. After ivuxolimab, more expanded clones were found on average in CD8+ T cells than in CD4+ T cells. The antigen specificity of the peripheral T cells that underwent clonal expansion was not determined.

This sample comprised CD4+ or CD8+ T cells sorted from blood, obtained in a trial of the OX40 agonist ivuxolimab. Recombination linked TRBV28 to TRBJ1-5, with the D gene call left open. The clonotype originates from an adult with an advanced solid tumor such as melanoma, head and neck, liver or kidney cancer. The CDR3 protein sequence reads: CASSRRPLRLRQPQHF. The DNA sequence is as follows: TGTGCCAGCAGTCGCAGGCCCCTGCGCTTGAGGCAGCCCCAGCATTTT. Supplemented by the reference TRBV28 and TRBJ1-5 proteins around the CDR3, the complete variable domain is DVKVTQSSRYLVKRTGEKVFLECVQDMDHENMFWYRQDPGLGLRLIYFSYDVKMKEKGDIPEGYSVSREKKERFSLILESASTNQTSMYLCASSRRPLRLRQPQHFGDGTRLSIL.